This T cell receptor beta chain was documented in a study of blood T cell repertoires in COVID-19. Whole-study context: The study drew acute and convalescent COVID-19 samples from the United States, Italy and Spain.

The Seattle site enrolled patients during active infection and followed them longitudinally. Original processing methods: Reference gene primer amplification yielded estimated nucleated cell counts. The protocol was immunoSEQ multiplex PCR, while the TCRdb copy is restricted to in-frame clones and leaves out a portion. That table supplies the V and J calls and clone size; D and trimming were determined from the DNA. The table lists approximately 270,000 clones, 70% to 90% of them singletons. This CDR3 comprises 13 residues. Germline lookup yields CDR1 SNHLY and CDR2 FYNNEI. The V gene lost 6 bases and the J gene lost 9 bases, with 17 bases spanning the gap.

The clonotype comes from a human donor with COVID-19, enrolled during active disease. The donor label of this sample is uncertain. This chain links TRBV2 with TRBJ1-2, with a possible D match to TRBD1 (5 bases). Sequences were obtained from peripheral blood. The CDR3 DNA is TGTGCCAGCAGGGGGGGGACGGGTATGAGCTACACCTTC. Its translation is CASRGGTGMSYTF.